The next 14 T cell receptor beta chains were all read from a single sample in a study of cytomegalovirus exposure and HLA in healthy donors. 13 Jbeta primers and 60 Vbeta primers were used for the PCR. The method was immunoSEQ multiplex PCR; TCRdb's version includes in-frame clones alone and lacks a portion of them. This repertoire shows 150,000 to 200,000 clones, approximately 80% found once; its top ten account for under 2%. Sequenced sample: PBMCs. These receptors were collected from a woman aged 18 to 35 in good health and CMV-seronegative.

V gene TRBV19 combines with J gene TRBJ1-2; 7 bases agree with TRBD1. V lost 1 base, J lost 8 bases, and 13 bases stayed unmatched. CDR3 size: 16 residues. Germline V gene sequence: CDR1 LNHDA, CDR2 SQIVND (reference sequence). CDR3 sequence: CASSIARDRLMLGYTF. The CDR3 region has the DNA TGTGCCAGTAGTATAGCCCGGGACAGACTCATGCTGGGCTACACCTTC. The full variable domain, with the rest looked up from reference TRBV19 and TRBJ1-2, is DGGITQSPKYLFRKEGQNVTLSCEQNLNHDAMYWYRQDPGQGLRLIYYSQIVNDFQKGDIAEGYSVSREKKESFPLTVTSAQKNPTAFYLCASSIARDRLMLGYTFGSGTRLTVV.

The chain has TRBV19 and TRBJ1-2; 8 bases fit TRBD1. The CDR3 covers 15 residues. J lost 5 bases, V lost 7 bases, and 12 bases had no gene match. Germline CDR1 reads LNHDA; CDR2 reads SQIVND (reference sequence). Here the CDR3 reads CASIQTPGQDYGYTF. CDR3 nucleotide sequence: TGTGCCAGTATACAGACGCCGGGACAGGATTATGGCTACACCTTC.

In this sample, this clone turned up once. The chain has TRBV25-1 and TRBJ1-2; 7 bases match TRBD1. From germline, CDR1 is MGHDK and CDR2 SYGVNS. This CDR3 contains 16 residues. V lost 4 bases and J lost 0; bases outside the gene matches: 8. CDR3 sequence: CASSATITGANYGYTF. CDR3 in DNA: TGTGCCAGCAGTGCGACAATAACAGGGGCTAACTATGGCTACACCTTC.

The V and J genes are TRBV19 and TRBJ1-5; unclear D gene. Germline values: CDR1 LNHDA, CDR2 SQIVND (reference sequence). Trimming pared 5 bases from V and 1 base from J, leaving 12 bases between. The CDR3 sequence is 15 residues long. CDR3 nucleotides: TGTGCCAGTAGTCACGGGAGAGGGAGCAATCAGCCCCAGCATTTT. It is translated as CASSHGRGSNQPQHF.

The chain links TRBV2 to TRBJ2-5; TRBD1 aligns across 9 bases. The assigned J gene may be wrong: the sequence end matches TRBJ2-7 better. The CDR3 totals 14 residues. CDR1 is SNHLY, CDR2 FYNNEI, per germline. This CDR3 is CASKGQGYSYEQYF. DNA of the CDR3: TGTGCCAGCAAAGGACAGGGGTACTCCTACGAGCAGTACTTC.

CDR3 sequence reads: CASSSYGLAGDNEQFF. CDR3 DNA sequence: TGTGCCAGCAGCTCGTACGGACTAGCGGGGGACAATGAGCAGTTCTTC. V usage is TRBV7-9 and J usage is TRBJ2-1; 13 nucleotides align to TRBD2. V was pared by 4 bases and J by 5 bases, with 5 bases of the junction left unmatched. Germline values: CDR1 SEHNR, CDR2 FQNEAQ (reference sequence). The CDR3 covers 16 residues.

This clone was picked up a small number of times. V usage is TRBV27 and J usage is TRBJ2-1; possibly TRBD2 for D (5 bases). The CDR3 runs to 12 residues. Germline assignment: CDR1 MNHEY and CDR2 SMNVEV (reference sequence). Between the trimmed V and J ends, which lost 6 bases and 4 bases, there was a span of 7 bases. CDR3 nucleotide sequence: TGTGCCAGCAGGGACTGGTACAATGAGCAGTTCTTC. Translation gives CASRDWYNEQFF.

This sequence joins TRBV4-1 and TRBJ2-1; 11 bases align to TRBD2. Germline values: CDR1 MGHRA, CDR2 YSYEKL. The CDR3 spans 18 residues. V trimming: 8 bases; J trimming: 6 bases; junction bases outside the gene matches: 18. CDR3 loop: CASRRLAGGTYRGNEQFF. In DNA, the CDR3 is TGCGCCAGCCGGAGGCTAGCGGGGGGCACCTATCGTGGCAATGAGCAGTTCTTC.

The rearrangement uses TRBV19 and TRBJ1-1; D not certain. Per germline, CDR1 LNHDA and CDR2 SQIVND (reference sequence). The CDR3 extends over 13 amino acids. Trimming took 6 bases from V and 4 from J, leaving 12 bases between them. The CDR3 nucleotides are TGTGCCAGTAGCCCTCTTGGCAGCACTGAAGCTTTCTTT. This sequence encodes CASSPLGSTEAFF.

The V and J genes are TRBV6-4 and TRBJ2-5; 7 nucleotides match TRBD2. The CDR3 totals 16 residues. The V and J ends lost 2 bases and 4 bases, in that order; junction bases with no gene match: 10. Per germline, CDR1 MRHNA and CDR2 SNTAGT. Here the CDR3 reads CASSDGRDRPRETQYF. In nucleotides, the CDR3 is TGTGCCAGCAGTGACGGGAGGGATCGCCCCAGAGAGACCCAGTACTTC.

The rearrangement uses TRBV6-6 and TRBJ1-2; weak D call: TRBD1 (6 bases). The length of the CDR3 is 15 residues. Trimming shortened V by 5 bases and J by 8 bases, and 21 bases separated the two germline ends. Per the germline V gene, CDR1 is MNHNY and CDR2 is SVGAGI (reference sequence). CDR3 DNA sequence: TGTGCCAGCAGTGCCTCCGGGGCAGGGGCGGAAGGCTACACCTTC. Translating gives CASSASGAGAEGYTF.

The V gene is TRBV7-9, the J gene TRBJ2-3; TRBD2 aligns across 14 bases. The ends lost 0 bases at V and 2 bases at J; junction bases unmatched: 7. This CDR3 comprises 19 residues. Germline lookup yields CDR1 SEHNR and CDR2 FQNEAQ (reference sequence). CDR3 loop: CASSLAMGLAGAYTDTQYF. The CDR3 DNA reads TGTGCCAGCAGCTTAGCGATGGGACTAGCGGGGGCCTACACAGATACGCAGTATTTT.

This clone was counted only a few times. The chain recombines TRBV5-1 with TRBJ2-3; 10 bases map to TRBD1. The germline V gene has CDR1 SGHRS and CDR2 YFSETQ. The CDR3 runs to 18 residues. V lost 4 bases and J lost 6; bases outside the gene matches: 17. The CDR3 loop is CASSAGVPGQGRGDTQYF. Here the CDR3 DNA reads TGCGCCAGCAGCGCCGGGGTGCCGGGACAGGGGCGTGGGGATACGCAGTATTTT.

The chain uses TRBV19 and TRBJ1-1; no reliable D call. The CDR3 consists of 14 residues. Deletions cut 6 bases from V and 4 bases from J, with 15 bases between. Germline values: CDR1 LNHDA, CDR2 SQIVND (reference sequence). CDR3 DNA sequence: TGTGCCAGTAGCGTCTCGATCGGAGGCACTGAAGCTTTCTTT. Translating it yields CASSVSIGGTEAFF.